The 29 T cell receptor beta chains below come from one sample, sequenced in a study of blood T cell repertoires in COVID-19. Assay: immunoSEQ multiplex PCR; the TCRdb copy retains only in-frame clones and omits some. The sample consists of more than 85,000 clones, roughly 92% of them appearing once. The sample taken for sequencing was peripheral blood. These receptors all stem from a man in his 70s with acute or convalescent COVID-19.

J is TRBJ1-6 and V is TRBV6-2 or TRBV6-3; weak D call: TRBD1 (5 bases). The CDR3 runs 14 residues. Trimming took 5 bases from V and 10 from J, leaving 15 bases between them. Germline V gene data show CDR1 as MNHEY and CDR2 as SVGEGT. Here the CDR3 reads CASSVGLLSSPLHF. DNA for the CDR3: TGTGCCAGCAGTGTGGGACTGCTCTCCTCACCCCTCCACTTT.

The chain recombines TRBV5-4 with TRBJ2-1; 8 bases fit TRBD2. The CDR3 runs 16 residues. Germline V gene data show CDR1 as SGHNT and CDR2 as YYREEE (reference sequence). Trimming at V came to 0 bases and at J to 2 bases, leaving 4 bases not matched to a gene. The CDR3 DNA is TGTGCCAGCAGCTTGGGAGCGGGAGTAGCCTACAATGAGCAGTTCTTC. Protein product: CASSLGAGVAYNEQFF.

The sample holds one count of this clone. This chain joins TRBV20-1 and TRBJ2-1, with D possibly TRBD1 on 6 matching bases. The CDR3 covers 10 residues. The germline gives CDR1 DFQATT, CDR2 SNEGSKA (reference sequence). Trimming cost V 6 bases and J 10 bases, with 10 bases left between them. CDR3 sequence: CSAPGTEQFF. CDR3 bases: TGCAGTGCACCGGGGACAGAGCAGTTCTTC.

CDR3 region: CASSSWGRETGELFF. CDR3 DNA: TGTGCCAGCAGCTCCTGGGGTCGGGAGACCGGGGAGCTGTTTTTT. J is TRBJ2-2 and V is TRBV11-3; possibly TRBD2 for D (6 bases). The CDR3 loop spans 15 amino acids. V lost 4 bases and J lost 5, with 14 bases in between. From germline, CDR1 is SGHNT and CDR2 YENEEA.

This clone was recorded a few times. The rearrangement joins TRBV24-1 to TRBJ1-5, with D maybe TRBD1 (6 bases). V gave up 6 bases and J gave up 1 base, with 12 bases separating them. Per the germline V gene, CDR1 is KGHDR and CDR2 is SFDVKD. The CDR3 spans 15 residues. CDR3 region: CATSKGTGSNQPQHF. The CDR3 bases are TGTGCCACCAGTAAGGGTACAGGGAGCAATCAGCCCCAGCATTTT.

In nucleotides, the CDR3 is TGTGCCAGCAGCCAGGGGGGAGATACGCAGTATTTT. Its translation: CASSQGGDTQYF. J is TRBJ2-3 and V is TRBV4-2; tentatively, D is TRBD2 (6 bases). V lost 3 bases to trimming and J lost 5 bases, with 6 bases between them. CDR3 size: 12 residues. The germline V gene has CDR1 LGHNA and CDR2 YNFKEQ.

The chain carries TRBV6-1 and TRBJ2-7, with 10 bases that match TRBD2. The V and J ends lost 2 bases and 6 bases, in that order; junction bases with no gene match: 4. The CDR3 has 14 residues. The germline V gene has CDR1 MNHNS and CDR2 SASEGT. CDR3 DNA: TGTGCCAGCAGTGAACTAGCGGGAGCCGTCGAGCAGTACTTC. Protein: CASSELAGAVEQYF.

This chain links TRBV7-8 with TRBJ2-7; tentatively, D is TRBD1 (6 bases). V was cut by 4 bases and J by 8 bases, with 15 bases left in between. Germline CDR1 and CDR2: SGHVS and FQNEAQ. The CDR3 has 13 residues. The CDR3 DNA sequence: TGTGCCAGCAGCTCCGGGACAAGGGCGAAGCAGTACTTC. It codes for CASSSGTRAKQYF.

V gene TRBV5-1 combines with J gene TRBJ1-1, with a tentative D call TRBD1 (5 bases). The germline V and J ends were trimmed by 4 bases and 6 bases, with 16 bases remaining between them. CDR1 and CDR2 from the germline V gene are SGHRS and YFSETQ. The CDR3 spans 14 residues. The CDR3 protein is CASSPGTWRAEAFF. DNA for the CDR3: TGCGCCAGCAGCCCCGGGACTTGGCGCGCTGAAGCTTTCTTT.

A single count supports this clone. This rearrangement joins TRBV4-1 to TRBJ1-1, with D maybe TRBD1 (6 bases). The germline V gene encodes CDR1 MGHRA and CDR2 YSYEKL. Deletions cut 2 bases from V and 0 bases from J, with 7 bases between. There are 14 residues in the CDR3. CDR3 nucleotide sequence: TGCGCCAGCAGCCAACAGGGGATGAACACTGAAGCTTTCTTT. It specifies CASSQQGMNTEAFF.

This clone was detected only a few times. The V gene is TRBV30, the J gene TRBJ1-6; D might be TRBD1 (5 bases). The CDR3 is 13 residues long. In germline, CDR1 is GTSNPN, CDR2 SVGIG (reference sequence). With 3 bases removed from V and 6 bases from J, the gap between germline ends came to 9 bases. The CDR3 coding sequence is TGTGCCTGGAGCAGGCAGGGTAATTCACCCCTCCACTTT. It encodes CAWSRQGNSPLHF.

The chain joins TRBV6-2 or TRBV6-3 to TRBJ2-7, with D possibly matching TRBD2 (6 bases). Trimming took 2 bases from V and 6 from J, leaving 14 bases between them. This CDR3 has 14 residues. CDR1 and CDR2 (germline): MNHEY, SVGEGT. CDR3 nucleotides: TGTGCCAGCAGTTACCCGGGTAGCGGAGGCGAGCAGTACTTC. This sequence encodes CASSYPGSGGEQYF.

The CDR3 nucleotides read TGTGCCAGCAGCTTGGCCTTTGAGACAGGGGCCCGAAATTCACCCCTCCACTTT. Protein: CASSLAFETGARNSPLHF. This sequence joins TRBV5-5 and TRBJ1-6; TRBD1 matches at 8 bases. V lost 0 bases and J lost 7; bases outside the gene matches: 12. Germline V gene lookup returns CDR1 SGHKS and CDR2 YYEKEE (reference sequence). This CDR3 has 18 amino acids.

The genes are TRBV6-1 and TRBJ2-7; D perhaps matches TRBD1 (5 bases). This CDR3 has 14 residues. Trimming cost V 0 bases and J 3 bases, with 9 bases left between them. Germline CDR1 reads MNHNS; CDR2 reads SASEGT. The CDR3 sequence is CASSEAGAFYEQYF. CDR3 in DNA: TGTGCCAGCAGTGAAGCAGGGGCCTTCTACGAGCAGTACTTC.

The chain carries TRBV11-3 and TRBJ1-3; no firm D call. The CDR3 consists of 11 residues. Trimming removed 3 bases at V and 11 bases at J, with 8 bases between. Germline V CDR1 and CDR2: SGHNT, YENEEA. This CDR3 reads CASSLTTSIYF. The CDR3 DNA follows: TGTGCCAGCAGCTTGACGACATCCATATATTTT.

In this sample, this clone turned up once. The chain is built from TRBV12-5 and TRBJ2-4; D is perhaps TRBD2 (6 bases). This CDR3 has 12 amino acids. V lost 4 bases to trimming and J lost 12 bases, with 13 bases between them. From germline, CDR1 is LGHNT and CDR2 FRNRAP. CDR3 DNA sequence: TGTGCTAGTGGTTACAATTCGGAGGGTCAGTACTTC. Translation gives CASGYNSEGQYF.

This chain uses TRBV30 with TRBJ1-1; maybe TRBD1 (6 bases). The CDR3 contains 13 residues. The V and J ends lost 2 bases and 1 base respectively, with 8 bases between them. The germline V gene encodes CDR1 GTSNPN and CDR2 SVGIG (reference sequence). CDR3: CAWSLQGNTEAFF. As DNA, the CDR3 is TGTGCCTGGAGTTTACAGGGGAACACTGAAGCTTTCTTT. Full variable domain (missing parts from reference TRBV30 and TRBJ1-1): SQTIHQWPATLVQPVGSPLSLECTVEGTSNPNLYWYRQAAGRGLQLLFYSVGIGQISSEVPQNLSASRPQDRQFILSSKKLLLSDSGFYLCAWSLQGNTEAFFGQGTRLTVV.

This clone has a single count. The V call is TRBV7-9, the J call TRBJ1-1, with 10 bases fitting TRBD1. With V trimmed by 3 bases and J by 6 bases, 4 bases remained unmatched. Germline assignment: CDR1 SEHNR and CDR2 FQNEAQ (reference sequence). The CDR3 spans 14 residues. In DNA, the CDR3 is TGTGCCAGCAGCTTCCCGGGACAGGGGTCTGAAGCTTTCTTT. Translated, it gives CASSFPGQGSEAFF.

The rearrangement links TRBV19 to TRBJ2-5, with TRBD1 as a possible D gene (7 bases). The CDR3 totals 14 residues. Germline V gives CDR1 LNHDA, CDR2 SQIVND (reference sequence). V lost 7 bases and J lost 2, with 14 bases in between. The CDR3 loop reads CASTSGGLQETQYF. The CDR3 nucleotides are TGTGCCAGTACCTCAGGGGGACTGCAAGAGACCCAGTACTTC.

The chain carries TRBV29-1 and TRBJ2-4; unclear D gene. Germline V CDR1 and CDR2: SQVTM, ANQGSEA. V shed 4 bases and J shed 0 bases, with 10 bases lying between them. The CDR3 runs 14 residues. The CDR3 bases are TGCAGCGTTGTAGACCAGTTAGCCAAAAACATTCAGTACTTC. Translation gives CSVVDQLAKNIQYF.

The chain is built from TRBV7-9 and TRBJ2-7; TRBD2 matches at 10 bases. V lost 5 bases, J lost 0 bases, and 1 base stayed unmatched. The CDR3 consists of 14 residues. CDR1 is SEHNR and CDR2 is FQNEAQ in the germline V gene (reference sequence). The CDR3 bases are TGTGCCAGCAGCACTAGCGGGATCTCCTACGAGCAGTACTTC. It encodes CASSTSGISYEQYF.

The chain employs TRBV6-6 and TRBJ2-5; D perhaps matches TRBD2 (7 bases). CDR1 and CDR2 from the germline V gene are MNHNY and SVGAGI (reference sequence). CDR3 length: 15 residues. The V gene lost 8 bases and the J gene lost 5 bases, with 21 bases spanning the gap. The CDR3 protein is CASRRGGGPRETQYF. DNA for the CDR3: TGTGCCAGCCGACGTGGGGGGGGGCCCCGGGAGACCCAGTACTTC.

The chain combines TRBV9 with TRBJ2-7; D call uncertain. CDR1 SGDLS and CDR2 YYNGEE come from the germline V gene. V lost 3 bases and J lost 0, with 10 bases in between. This CDR3 is built from 14 residues. The chain's CDR3 is CASSGPTSSYEQYF. CDR3 coding DNA: TGTGCCAGCAGCGGCCCAACGAGCTCCTACGAGCAGTACTTC. The full variable domain, with the rest looked up from reference TRBV9 and TRBJ2-7, is DSGVTQTPKHLITATGQRVTLRCSPRSGDLSVYWYQQSLDQGLQFLIQYYNGEERAKGNILERFSAQQFPDLHSELNLSSLELGDSALYFCASSGPTSSYEQYFGPGTRLTVT.

The gene calls are TRBV20-1 and TRBJ2-7, with 10 bases fitting TRBD1. This CDR3 has 15 amino acids. The V gene's germline CDR1 is DFQATT and CDR2 SNEGSKA (reference sequence). Germline trimming cut 3 bases from V and 3 bases from J; bases unmatched to any gene: 8. The CDR3, as DNA: TGCAGTGCTAGTGGGGACAGGGGAAGGGTCTACGAGCAGTACTTC. Translation: CSASGDRGRVYEQYF.

This chain connects TRBV15 to TRBJ2-5; the match to TRBD1 covers 9 bases. The CDR3 loop spans 14 amino acids. The V and J ends lost 5 bases and 5 bases, in that order; junction bases with no gene match: 6. Germline V CDR1 and CDR2: LNHNV, YYDKDF (reference sequence). The CDR3 sequence is CATSVGQGGETQYF. DNA for the CDR3: TGTGCCACCAGCGTGGGACAGGGTGGGGAGACCCAGTACTTC.

About this clone: This sample includes further DNA sequences coding for the same CDR3. The gene calls are TRBV25-1 and TRBJ2-1; 10 bases map to TRBD1. The CDR3 totals 15 residues. Germline CDR1 reads MGHDK; CDR2 reads SYGVNS. With 3 bases clipped from V and 5 bases from J, the junction kept 4 bases outside the gene matches. The CDR3 region is CASSDPGQGNNEQFF. In DNA form, the CDR3 reads TGTGCCAGCAGTGATCCGGGACAGGGGAACAATGAGCAGTTCTTC.

The chain has TRBV5-1 and TRBJ1-4, with unresolved D. Germline V gene data show CDR1 as SGHRS and CDR2 as YFSETQ. V was cut by 0 bases and J by 8 bases, with 11 bases left in between. The CDR3 sequence is 14 residues long. CDR3 bases: TGCGCCAGCAGCTTGGTGAGGGCCGGCGAAAAACTGTTTTTT. Amino acid sequence: CASSLVRAGEKLFF.

This chain links TRBV7-3 with TRBJ2-1; 7 positions match TRBD1. The V and J ends lost 2 bases and 7 bases, in that order; junction bases with no gene match: 5. This CDR3 spans 14 amino acids. The germline CDR1 and CDR2 sequences are SGHTA and FQGTGA. Written as DNA, the CDR3 is TGTGCCAGCAGCTTAGAGGGGGCGCGGAATGAGCAGTTCTTC. Amino acid sequence: CASSLEGARNEQFF.

This rearrangement joins TRBV5-1 to TRBJ1-6, with 8 bases fitting TRBD1. The germline V gene encodes CDR1 SGHRS and CDR2 YFSETQ. This CDR3 region has 14 residues. V dropped 2 bases and J dropped 5; count of bases not matched to a gene: 0. The CDR3 DNA reads as TGCGCCAGCAGCTTACAGGGGGATAATTCACCCCTCCACTTT. Amino acid sequence: CASSLQGDNSPLHF.